The T cell receptor (beta chain) described here comes from a study of T-cell memory formation after mild COVID-19 (dated by TCRdb to about 2021). Study-wide context: TCR sequence clusters from the two donors were largely donor specific. T-cell clones expanding and contracting after mild COVID-19 in two donors were tracked by longitudinal TCRalpha and TCRbeta repertoire sequencing. The cohort was made up of two young adult volunteers, one female and one male, who were previously healthy.

PBMCs were isolated by Ficoll-Paque density gradient centrifugation. General findings and caveats noted by the study authors: Contracting CD4+ clones turned up mainly in the CM and EM memory subsets, whereas EMRA was where CD8+ clones were enriched. Some responding clones were detected in pre-infection memory, which suggested that pre-existing cross-reactive memory T cells had joined the SARS-CoV-2 response. The study covered only a couple of mild cases, and larger cohorts including severe cases with pre-infection samples were considered necessary. SARS-CoV-2 specificity was not confirmed for the second-wave clones peaking on day 37. From day 15 to 85, contracting clones showed balanced CD4/CD8 phenotypes, whereas a second wave of clones that expanded from day 15 to 37 leaned towards CD4+.

CDR1 and CDR2 are drawn from the germline V gene: SQVTM, ANQGSEA. V loses 8 bases at its end and J loses 4 bases; junction bases beyond the gene matches: 11. The CDR3 measures 14 amino acids from cysteine to phenylalanine. The kept DNA is CDR3 alone, 42 bases in frame from the first base. For sequencing, an Illumina NovaSeq 6000 was employed. Using 5'RACE with constant-segment primers, TCRalpha and TCRbeta cDNA libraries were constructed, with sample barcodes and unique molecular identifiers added in the process. RNA was extracted from every sample with Trizol reagent. Libraries were amplified in two PCR steps, with a second sample barcode and Illumina TruSeq adapters added in the second step. Sequencing of the libraries was done on an Illumina NovaSeq, producing 2 x 150 bp paired-end reads. The published analysis was carried out like this. Reads were demultiplexed and collapsed into UMI-guided consensus sequences with migec v1.2.7. Using mixcr v2.1.11, UMI consensuses were aligned to TRA and TRB V and J templates and then assembled into clonotypes. A clonotype was counted as expanded or contracted only if both edgeR and NoisET called the change significant, with noise models trained on biological replicates. For edgeR calls, a false discovery rate-adjusted p below 0.01 and a log2 fold-change threshold of 1 were applied. PCA with hierarchical clustering of max-normalized trajectories of the 1000 most abundant clonotypes was used as exploratory dynamics analysis. Each responding clone was given a CD4 or CD8 phenotype based on the CD4+ and CD8+ repertoires, which had been sequenced separately. TCRdb handled the public reads itself, with Q25 trimming in fastp and clone calling in MiXCR, and kept productive beta chains. Rows with a matching CDR3 protein are joined into one entry that keeps the most common DNA and genes. TCRdb, not the original authors, processed these V and J calls. The sample table shows roughly 300,000 distinct CDR3 sequences, and roughly 13% are seen once. The top ten constitute 22% of the sample.

This clonotype was seen a handful of times. Its specific antigen is unknown. No clone much larger than this one lies a single base away; base qualities are absent. The TCR was taken from a young man who had mild COVID-19 (a few samples of this study predate the infection). The sample titles of this study are shuffled in the database, so cell type and time point are left out; the donor was told from shared clones. The chain employs TRBV29-1 and TRBJ2-3; 8 bases in the middle match TRBD2. The sequenced sample was PBMCs or a T cell subset sorted from them (not recorded which). CDR3 loop: CSLTGGAGADTQYF. The nucleotide sequence is given as TGCAGCCTCACGGGGGGGGCTGGTGCAGATACGCAGTATTTT.